Listed here are 19 T cell receptor beta chains from one sample, sequenced in a study of cytomegalovirus exposure and HLA in healthy donors. With 60 Vbeta and 13 Jbeta primers, the PCR was carried out. Measured with immunoSEQ multiplex PCR; TCRdb has only the in-frame clones, and not every one. The sample shows 150,000 to 200,000 clones, 80% of them seen only once. The specimen sequenced was PBMCs. These receptors were obtained from a woman between 50 and 59 years old in good health and CMV-seropositive.

The chain couples TRBV28 to TRBJ1-2; TRBD1 matches at 8 bases. CDR1 and CDR2 from the germline V gene are MDHEN and SYDVKM. The J segment lost 4 bases and the V segment lost 6 bases, leaving 7 bases of the junction unmatched. The CDR3 runs 14 residues. The CDR3: CASSHGQGSYGYTF. Here the CDR3 DNA reads TGTGCCAGCAGCCACGGACAGGGTTCCTATGGCTACACCTTC.

CDR3 loop: CASSSSGGPIAEAFF. The CDR3, as DNA: TGTGCCAGCAGCTCTTCAGGGGGGCCGATCGCTGAAGCTTTCTTT. The chain joins TRBV7-2 to TRBJ1-1; the match to TRBD1 covers 7 bases. The CDR3 runs 15 residues. Germline-derived CDR1 and CDR2 are SGHTA and FQGNSA. The V segment lost 4 bases and the J segment 6 bases; nucleotides outside the gene matches: 11.

The chain has TRBV5-1 and TRBJ1-2; 9 bases are a match to TRBD1. From germline, CDR1 is SGHRS and CDR2 YFSETQ. V gave up 3 bases and J gave up 5 bases; unmatched junction bases: 2. The CDR3 extends over 13 amino acids. CDR3 coding DNA: TGCGCCAGCAGCTCGGACAGGGGATATGGCTACACCTTC. Protein: CASSSDRGYGYTF.

The CDR3 loop is CASSSGANEKLFF. DNA of the CDR3: TGTGCCAGCAGTTCGGGGGCTAATGAAAAACTGTTTTTT. The chain couples TRBV6-4 to TRBJ1-4, with D perhaps matching TRBD1 (5 bases). CDR3 size: 13 residues. V gave up 5 bases and J gave up 3 bases, with 7 bases separating them. The V gene's germline CDR1 is MRHNA and CDR2 SNTAGT.

The chain employs TRBV19 and TRBJ2-2; D is perhaps TRBD2 (5 bases). V was trimmed by 1 base and J by 4 bases, leaving 7 bases between them. Germline CDR1 reads LNHDA; CDR2 reads SQIVND (reference sequence). This CDR3 is built from 14 residues. The DNA for the CDR3 is TGTGCCAGTAGTATAGGGGAGCGCACCGGGGAGCTGTTTTTT. This gives the protein CASSIGERTGELFF.

This sequence joins TRBV27 and TRBJ2-5; the D is unclear. Germline-derived CDR1 and CDR2 are MNHEY and SMNVEV (reference sequence). Trimming removed 6 bases at V and 4 bases at J, with 9 bases between. The CDR3 loop spans 12 amino acids. In nucleotides, the CDR3 is TGTGCCAGCAGCCCCCTCGGAGAGACCCAGTACTTC. It specifies CASSPLGETQYF.

The gene calls are TRBV21-1 and TRBJ2-7; the table assigns TRBD1, which was not confirmed against the DNA. TRBV21-1 is a documented pseudogene. The CDR3 runs to 16 residues. Written as DNA, the CDR3 is TGTGCCAGCAGAAGTCCAGGGAAGGCGACCTCCTACGAGCAGTACTTC. Protein product: CASRSPGKATSYEQYF.

This rearrangement joins TRBV7-3 to TRBJ1-1, with TRBD1 matching over 7 bases. This CDR3 spans 13 amino acids. Germline CDR1 is SGHTA and CDR2 is FQGTGA. V lost 5 bases, J lost 8 bases, and 8 bases stayed unmatched. CDR3 in DNA: TGTGCCAGCAGCCCGGACAGGATGATCGAAGCTTTCTTT. Protein: CASSPDRMIEAFF.

In its sample, this clone was seen a few times. CDR3 loop: CASSVSPTGELFF. The CDR3, as DNA: TGTGCCAGCAGCGTCAGTCCGACCGGGGAGCTGTTTTTT. J is TRBJ2-2 and V is TRBV9; D remains ambiguous. Deletions cut 2 bases from V and 5 bases from J, with 7 bases between. This CDR3 spans 13 amino acids. The germline gives CDR1 SGDLS, CDR2 YYNGEE.

There are many counts of this clone. The genes are TRBV7-9 and TRBJ1-1; D is possibly TRBD1 (5 bases). With 6 bases removed from V and 11 bases from J, the gap between germline ends came to 10 bases. The CDR3 extends over 10 amino acids. Germline V gene sequence: CDR1 SEHNR, CDR2 FQNEAQ (reference sequence). CDR3 in amino acids: CASSEGAAFF. The CDR3 DNA sequence: TGTGCCAGCAGTGAAGGGGCGGCTTTCTTT.

The chain couples TRBV15 to TRBJ1-1; 9 bases map to TRBD1. The CDR3 sequence is 16 residues long. Per germline, CDR1 LNHNV and CDR2 YYDKDF (reference sequence). The junction had 7 bases not matched to a gene; V was cut back by 1 base and J by 4 bases. The CDR3 spells CATSRVRGQGLTEAFF. CDR3 bases: TGTGCCACCAGCAGAGTAAGGGGACAGGGTCTCACTGAAGCTTTCTTT. The whole variable domain, filled in from reference TRBV15 and TRBJ1-1, reads DAMVIQNPRYQVTQFGKPVTLSCSQTLNHNVMYWYQQKSSQAPKLLFHYYDKDFNNEADTPDNFQSRRPNTSFCFLDIRSPGLGDTAMYLCATSRVRGQGLTEAFFGQGTRLTVV.

The genes are TRBV21-1 and TRBJ2-1; the table's D call of TRBD2 was not tested on the DNA. TRBV21-1 is recorded as a pseudogene. This CDR3 has 16 residues. This CDR3 reads CASSKRLACSYNEQFF. The CDR3 DNA reads TGTGCCAGCAGCAAACGACTAGCGTGCTCCTACAATGAGCAGTTCTTC.

This chain joins TRBV15 and TRBJ2-3, with D possibly matching TRBD2 (5 bases). The CDR3 spans 13 residues. V gave up 3 bases and J gave up 4 bases, with 8 bases separating them. CDR1 and CDR2 from the germline V gene are LNHNV and YYDKDF (reference sequence). The CDR3 region has the DNA TGTGCCACCAGCAGGGGAGTTGCAGATACGCAGTATTTT. Its translation: CATSRGVADTQYF.

The gene calls are TRBV27 and TRBJ1-6, with 9 bases lining up with TRBD1. V shed 5 bases and J 13 bases; nucleotides not matched to a gene: 9. The CDR3 sequence is 14 residues long. Germline lookup yields CDR1 MNHEY and CDR2 SMNVEV (reference sequence). Here the CDR3 reads CASSTVQGAHPLHF. CDR3 DNA: TGTGCCAGCAGTACAGTACAGGGGGCACATCCCCTCCACTTT.

The chain employs TRBV4-1 and TRBJ2-7; D is unclear. From germline, CDR1 is MGHRA and CDR2 YSYEKL. V was clipped by 4 bases and J by 1 base, with 11 bases between them. The length of the CDR3 is 14 residues. The CDR3 sequence is CASSLRVSSYEQYF. For the CDR3, the DNA is TGCGCCAGCAGCCTACGGGTCAGTTCCTACGAGCAGTACTTC.

This chain connects TRBV7-8 to TRBJ1-1; TRBD1 is a possible D gene (5 bases). Germline values: CDR1 SGHVS, CDR2 FQNEAQ. The CDR3 is 12 residues long. The V end lost 5 bases, the J end lost 10 bases, and 14 bases lay between the germline ends. In DNA form, the CDR3 reads TGTGCCAGCAGCACACGACAGACTTCAGCTTTCTTT. Protein sequence: CASSTRQTSAFF.

This chain uses TRBV19 with TRBJ1-2, with D possibly being TRBD1 (5 bases). The germline CDR1 and CDR2 sequences are LNHDA and SQIVND (reference sequence). This CDR3 is built from 15 residues. The ends were cut back, 4 bases at V and 0 bases at J, with 12 bases in the middle. The chain's CDR3 is CASSKGPNTNYGYTF. In nucleotides, the CDR3 is TGTGCCAGTAGTAAGGGGCCTAATACTAACTATGGCTACACCTTC.

A remark on this clone: The junction differs from germline at one of its ends, possibly a read error. The rearrangement uses TRBV7-7 and TRBJ2-3, with D tentatively TRBD2 (7 bases). This CDR3 contains 17 residues. Germline-derived CDR1 and CDR2 are SSHAT and FNYEAQ (reference sequence). CDR3 in DNA: TGTGCTAGCAGCTCTGGGGGGGCTAGCGGACCCACAGATACGCAGTATTTT. Translating gives CASSSGGASGPTDTQYF.

The chain is built from TRBV2 and TRBJ1-4; D perhaps matches TRBD1 (5 bases). Trimming took 7 bases from V and 5 from J, leaving 11 bases between them. There are 13 residues in the CDR3. CDR1 and CDR2 from the germline V gene are SNHLY and FYNNEI. The chain's CDR3 is CASIREGNEKLFF. CDR3 nucleotide sequence: TGTGCCAGCATCAGGGAAGGGAATGAAAAACTGTTTTTT.